This is a list of T cell receptor beta chains from one sample in a study of blood T cells in healthy people across ages. TCRdb reprocessed the 5' RACE reads via MiXCR and lists one record per CDR3 protein. The repertoire consists of 900,000 to 950,000 distinct CDR3 sequences, with 25% to 35% occurring once and the leading ten covering roughly 10%. These data were also reused for a study on T cells of mothers and their children.

Sequenced material: blood. The receptors derive from a woman in her thirties or forties in good health. CDR3s include the opening cysteine and the closing phenylalanine or tryptophan. The order of the fields is CDR3 protein, J gene, V gene.

CDR3: CASSLTLSGGASEQFF; J: TRBJ2-1; V: TRBV7-3
CDR3: CAWSFTPGGSDTF; J: TRBJ1-2; V: TRBV30
CDR3: CASRAQGQGGYTF; J: TRBJ1-2; V: TRBV5-1
CDR3: CASSVTVTQYF; J: TRBJ2-4; V: TRBV9
CDR3: CAISESAMGFVDYEQYF; J: TRBJ2-7; V: TRBV10-3
CDR3: CASSQGRTGFSGNTIYF; J: TRBJ1-3; V: TRBV4-3
CDR3: CASSGTGNSYEQYF; J: TRBJ2-7; V: TRBV28
CDR3: CASSLVVGSYNSPLHF; J: TRBJ1-6; V: TRBV7-2
CDR3: CASTEGVSDTQYF; J: TRBJ2-3; V: TRBV18
CDR3: CASSPGSGGRTDTQYF; J: TRBJ2-3; V: TRBV7-3
CDR3: CSLAAGGWNEQFF; J: TRBJ2-1; V: TRBV29-1
CDR3: CATQRGSTDTQYF; J: TRBJ2-3; V: TRBV19
CDR3: CASSWTSGGAYEQYF; J: TRBJ2-7; V: TRBV7-9
CDR3: CASSDPGTRGSTDTQYF; J: TRBJ2-3; V: TRBV25-1
CDR3: CASSPRTAISYEQFF; J: NA; V: TRBV7-9
CDR3: CASKGGRSYQETQYF; J: TRBJ2-5; V: TRBV2
CDR3: CASSFAQGSYEQYF; J: TRBJ2-7; V: TRBV28
CDR3: CASLTATGAGGYNEQFF; J: TRBJ2-1; V: TRBV5-6
CDR3: CASSYSASTDTQYF; J: TRBJ2-3; V: TRBV6-5
CDR3: CSVPATDSGANVLTF; J: TRBJ2-6; V: TRBV20-1
CDR3: CASSSHRDSTREQYF; J: TRBJ2-7; V: TRBV28
CDR3: CASSEQGTSYNEQFF; J: TRBJ2-1; V: TRBV9
CDR3: CASSLMWGGGASETQYF; J: TRBJ2-5; V: TRBV12-3/TRBV12-4
CDR3: CSARGRGHEQYF; J: TRBJ2-7; V: TRBV20-1
CDR3: CSGNRQFQETQYF; J: TRBJ2-5; V: TRBV20-1
CDR3: CASSLAGGFGEAYWGTDTQYF; J: TRBJ2-3; V: TRBV7-2
CDR3: CASSLPGGTWEQYF; J: TRBJ2-7; V: TRBV11-2
CDR3: CASSQENPYYEQYF; J: TRBJ2-7; V: TRBV4-3
CDR3: CASSPQTADLNYGYTF; J: TRBJ1-2; V: TRBV14
CDR3: CSAEGLDNPQETQFF; J: NA; V: TRBV20-1
CDR3: CASSPRQVPNYGYTF; J: TRBJ1-2; V: TRBV7-2
CDR3: CASSGRQGGSTDTQYF; J: TRBJ2-3; V: TRBV7-8
CDR3: CSVRCRGDTEAFF; J: TRBJ1-1; V: TRBV29-1
CDR3: CAGSLEPAGGQETQYF; J: TRBJ2-5; V: TRBV7-8
CDR3: CASSQDRGGGYGYTF; J: TRBJ1-2; V: TRBV7-3
CDR3: CASKGLRNIQYF; J: TRBJ2-4; V: TRBV2
CDR3: CASSLLGRSTDTQYF; J: TRBJ2-3; V: TRBV12-3/TRBV12-4
CDR3: CASSQDLTRGYTF; J: TRBJ1-2; V: TRBV4-3
CDR3: CATGQGGIGNQPQHF; J: TRBJ1-5; V: TRBV7-2
CDR3: CASSQEGQRNQPQHF; J: TRBJ1-5; V: TRBV4-1
CDR3: CASSSQGAKGETQYF; J: TRBJ2-5; V: TRBV5-1
CDR3: CSVLDRGFSKNIQYF; J: TRBJ2-4; V: TRBV29-1
CDR3: CATSSRRSGAGYGYTF; J: TRBJ1-2; V: TRBV15
CDR3: CASSTITRTEAFF; J: TRBJ1-1; V: TRBV6-5
CDR3: CSASDRGAENEQFF; J: TRBJ2-1; V: TRBV20-1
CDR3: CASSMTSGLTDTQYF; J: TRBJ2-3; V: TRBV7-2
CDR3: CSARGLAELNEQFF; J: TRBJ2-1; V: TRBV20-1
CDR3: CSARDWRDGTDTQYF; J: TRBJ2-3; V: TRBV20-1